Reported below is one T cell receptor (beta chain). The data derive from a study of Tregs in tolerant kidney transplant recipients. Data came from immunoSEQ multiplex PCR; TCRdb stores just in-frame clones and leaves some out. The sample lists fewer than 65,000 clones, roughly 88% seen once, with approximately 2.1% in the top ten. The TCR originated in a human donor who received a combined kidney and bone marrow transplant. The sample in question was Tregs from blood, obtained before the transplant.

The CDR3 DNA sequence: TGTGCCAGCAGCTACAGCGACAGGGCGACCGGGGAGCTGTTTTTT. Its translation: CASSYSDRATGELFF. V is TRBV27 and J is TRBJ2-2; 7 bases fit TRBD1. V shed 6 bases and J 5 bases; nucleotides not matched to a gene: 9. The CDR3 has 15 residues. Germline V lookup: CDR1 MNHEY, CDR2 SMNVEV (reference sequence).